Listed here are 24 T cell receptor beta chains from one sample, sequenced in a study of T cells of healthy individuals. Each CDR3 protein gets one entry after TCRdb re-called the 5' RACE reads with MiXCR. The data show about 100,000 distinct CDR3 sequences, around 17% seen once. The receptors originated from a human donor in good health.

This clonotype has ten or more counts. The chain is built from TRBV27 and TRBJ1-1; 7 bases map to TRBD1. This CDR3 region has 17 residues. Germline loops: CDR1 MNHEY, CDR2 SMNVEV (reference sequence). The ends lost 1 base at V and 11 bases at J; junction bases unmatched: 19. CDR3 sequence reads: CASSLFANRGRYEGAFF. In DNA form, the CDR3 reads TGTGCCAGCAGTTTATTCGCAAACAGGGGACGGTATGAAGGGGCTTTCTTT.

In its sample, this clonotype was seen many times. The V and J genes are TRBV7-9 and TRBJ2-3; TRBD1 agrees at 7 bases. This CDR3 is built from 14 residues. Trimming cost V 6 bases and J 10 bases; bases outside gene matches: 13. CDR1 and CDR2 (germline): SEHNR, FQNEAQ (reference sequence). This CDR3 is CASSKWTGWDPQYF. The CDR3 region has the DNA TGTGCCAGCAGTAAATGGACAGGTTGGGATCCGCAGTATTTT.

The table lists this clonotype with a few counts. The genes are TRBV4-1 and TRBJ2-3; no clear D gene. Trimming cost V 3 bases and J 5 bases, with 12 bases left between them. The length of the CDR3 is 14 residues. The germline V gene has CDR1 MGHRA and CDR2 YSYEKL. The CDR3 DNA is TGCGCCAGCAGCCAGCAGTCCTCGGGAGATACGCAGTATTTT. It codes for CASSQQSSGDTQYF.

The CDR3 sequence is CASSEQRTGNEKLFF. Written as DNA, the CDR3 is TGTGCCAGCAGTGAACAGAGGACAGGGAATGAAAAACTGTTTTTT. The chain has TRBV25-1 and TRBJ1-4; 8 bases agree with TRBD1. Germline trimming cut 2 bases from V and 5 bases from J; bases unmatched to any gene: 4. The length of the CDR3 is 15 residues. Germline lookup yields CDR1 MGHDK and CDR2 SYGVNS.

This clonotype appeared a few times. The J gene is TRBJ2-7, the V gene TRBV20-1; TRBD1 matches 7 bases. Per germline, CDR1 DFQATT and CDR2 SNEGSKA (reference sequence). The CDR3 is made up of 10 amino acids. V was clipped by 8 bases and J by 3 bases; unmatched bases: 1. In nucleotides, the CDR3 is TGCAGTTGGGACAGCTACGAGCAGTACTTC. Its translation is CSWDSYEQYF.

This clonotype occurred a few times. The CDR3 sequence: CASSADGELYGYTF. DNA of the CDR3: TGCGCCAGCAGCGCGGACGGAGAACTTTATGGCTACACCTTC. The V gene is TRBV5-1, the J gene TRBJ1-2; D remains unclear. V dropped 4 bases and J dropped 5 bases, with 15 bases sitting between them. Germline V gene data show CDR1 as SGHRS and CDR2 as YFSETQ. The CDR3 spans 14 residues.

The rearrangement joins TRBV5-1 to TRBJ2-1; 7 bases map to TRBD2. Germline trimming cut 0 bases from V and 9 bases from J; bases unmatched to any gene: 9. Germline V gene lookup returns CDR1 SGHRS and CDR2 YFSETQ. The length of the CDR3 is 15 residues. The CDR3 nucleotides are TGCGCCAGCAGCTTGGCCCTAGGACTAGGCAGTGAGCAGTTCTTC. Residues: CASSLALGLGSEQFF. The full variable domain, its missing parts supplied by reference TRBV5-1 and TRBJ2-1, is KAGVTQTPRYLIKTRGQQVTLSCSPISGHRSVSWYQQTPGQGLQFLFEYFSETQRNKGNFPGRFSGRQFSNSRSEMNVSTLELGDSALYLCASSLALGLGSEQFFGPGTRLTVL.

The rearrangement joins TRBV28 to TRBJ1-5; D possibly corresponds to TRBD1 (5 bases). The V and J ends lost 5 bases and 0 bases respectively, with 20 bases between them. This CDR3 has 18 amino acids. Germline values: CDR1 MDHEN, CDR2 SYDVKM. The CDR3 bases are TGTGCCAGCAGTCCCCCGCTAACAGGCTACAATAGCAATCAGCCCCAGCATTTT. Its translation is CASSPPLTGYNSNQPQHF.

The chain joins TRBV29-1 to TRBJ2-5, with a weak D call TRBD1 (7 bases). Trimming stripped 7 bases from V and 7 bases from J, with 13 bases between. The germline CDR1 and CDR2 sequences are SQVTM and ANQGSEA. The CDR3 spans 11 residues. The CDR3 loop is CSGGQEGTQYF. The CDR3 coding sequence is TGCAGCGGAGGACAGGAGGGGACCCAGTACTTC.

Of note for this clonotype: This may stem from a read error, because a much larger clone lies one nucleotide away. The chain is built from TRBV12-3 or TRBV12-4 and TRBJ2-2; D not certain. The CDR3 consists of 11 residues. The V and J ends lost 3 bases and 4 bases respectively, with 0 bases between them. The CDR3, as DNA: TGTGCCAGCAGTTTCACCGGGGAGCTGTTTTTT. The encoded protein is CASSFTGELFF.

This chain's CDR3 is CASSQPGGWGYYEQYF. The CDR3 coding sequence is TGCGCCAGCAGTCAGCCCGGGGGCTGGGGGTACTACGAGCAGTACTTC. V usage is TRBV23-1 and J usage is TRBJ2-7; the D gene could be TRBD1 or TRBD2 (6 bases each). TRBV23-1 is flagged as an ORF with uncertain function. V lost 3 bases and J 3 bases, leaving 18 bases between the germline ends. This CDR3 has 16 residues.

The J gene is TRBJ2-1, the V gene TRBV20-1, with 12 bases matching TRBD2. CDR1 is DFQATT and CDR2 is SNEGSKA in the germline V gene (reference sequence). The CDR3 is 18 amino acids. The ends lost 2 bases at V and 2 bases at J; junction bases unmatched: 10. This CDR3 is CSARLRTSGTGAYNEQFF. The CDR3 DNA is TGCAGTGCTAGACTCCGGACTAGCGGGACTGGCGCCTACAATGAGCAGTTCTTC.

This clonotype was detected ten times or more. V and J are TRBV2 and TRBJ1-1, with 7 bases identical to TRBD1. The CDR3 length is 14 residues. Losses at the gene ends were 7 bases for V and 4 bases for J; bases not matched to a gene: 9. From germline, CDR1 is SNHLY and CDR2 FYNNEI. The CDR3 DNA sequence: TGTGCCAGCACCCAACAGGGGCGAGCCACTGAAGCTTTCTTT. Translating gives CASTQQGRATEAFF.

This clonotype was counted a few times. Written as DNA, the CDR3 is TGCGCCAGCAGCCAAGCGCGTGTCAGGGTGGATGAACCCCTCCACTTT. It yields the protein CASSQARVRVDEPLHF. The chain joins TRBV4-1 to TRBJ1-6; D might be TRBD1 (5 bases). This CDR3 region has 16 residues. The germline V gene has CDR1 MGHRA and CDR2 YSYEKL. V was shortened by 1 base and J by 12 bases, with 19 bases between the two germline ends.

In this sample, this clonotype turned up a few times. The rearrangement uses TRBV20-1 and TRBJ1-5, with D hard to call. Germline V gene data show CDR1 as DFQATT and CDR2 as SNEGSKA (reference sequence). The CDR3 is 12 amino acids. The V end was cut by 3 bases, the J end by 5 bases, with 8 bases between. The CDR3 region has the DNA TGCAGTGCTAGGGTTTCCGATCAGCCCCAGCATTTT. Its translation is CSARVSDQPQHF.

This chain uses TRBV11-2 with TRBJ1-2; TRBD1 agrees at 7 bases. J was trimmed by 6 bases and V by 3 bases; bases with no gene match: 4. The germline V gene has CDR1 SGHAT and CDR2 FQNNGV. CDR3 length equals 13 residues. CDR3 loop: CASSFDRDHGYTF. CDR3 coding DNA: TGTGCCAGCAGCTTTGACAGGGACCATGGCTACACCTTC. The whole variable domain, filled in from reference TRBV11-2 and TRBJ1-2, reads EAGVAQSPRYKIIEKRQSVAFWCNPISGHATLYWYQQILGQGPKLLIQFQNNGVVDDSQLPKDRFSAERLKGVDSTLKIQPAKLEDSAVYLCASSFDRDHGYTFGSGTRLTVV.

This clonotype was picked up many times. The CDR3 loop is CSASTRYEQYF. In DNA form, the CDR3 reads TGCAGTGCTAGCACCAGATACGAGCAGTACTTC. This chain uses TRBV20-1 with TRBJ2-7; no clear D gene. The CDR3 contains 11 residues. Germline-derived CDR1 and CDR2 are DFQATT and SNEGSKA (reference sequence). V lost 3 bases, J lost 4 bases, and 7 bases lay in between.

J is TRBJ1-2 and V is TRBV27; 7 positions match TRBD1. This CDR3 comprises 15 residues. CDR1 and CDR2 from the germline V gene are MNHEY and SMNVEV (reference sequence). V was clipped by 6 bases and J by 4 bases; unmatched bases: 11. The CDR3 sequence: CASRWTGQGSYGYTF. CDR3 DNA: TGTGCCAGCAGATGGACAGGCCAAGGGAGCTATGGCTACACCTTC.

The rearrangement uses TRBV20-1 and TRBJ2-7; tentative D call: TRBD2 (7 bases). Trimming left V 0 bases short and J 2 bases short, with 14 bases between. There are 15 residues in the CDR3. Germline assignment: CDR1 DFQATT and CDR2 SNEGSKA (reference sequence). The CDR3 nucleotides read TGCAGTGCTAGAGAGGGGGGGGCAGGACCCTACGAGCAGTACTTC. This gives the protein CSAREGGAGPYEQYF.

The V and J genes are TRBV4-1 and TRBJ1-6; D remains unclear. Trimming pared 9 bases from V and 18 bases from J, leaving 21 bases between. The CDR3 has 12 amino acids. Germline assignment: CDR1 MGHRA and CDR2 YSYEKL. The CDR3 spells CASMSTGSVPHF. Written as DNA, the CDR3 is TGCGCCAGTATGAGTACGGGGTCTGTACCCCACTTT.

The CDR3 coding sequence is TGTGCCAGCAGCTTAGGCGTTTCCGGGGAGCTGTTTTTT. Translated: CASSLGVSGELFF. The chain combines TRBV7-2 with TRBJ2-2; D uncertain. Trimming took off 1 base at V and 6 bases at J, with 6 bases between the two ends. The germline CDR1 and CDR2 sequences are SGHTA and FQGNSA. The CDR3 sequence is 13 residues long.

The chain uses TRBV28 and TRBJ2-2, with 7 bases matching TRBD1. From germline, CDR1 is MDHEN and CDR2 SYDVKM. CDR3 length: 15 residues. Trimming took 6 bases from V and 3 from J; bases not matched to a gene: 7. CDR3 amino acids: CASSLSTGDTGELFF. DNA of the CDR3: TGTGCCAGCAGCCTATCAACAGGGGACACCGGGGAGCTGTTTTTT.

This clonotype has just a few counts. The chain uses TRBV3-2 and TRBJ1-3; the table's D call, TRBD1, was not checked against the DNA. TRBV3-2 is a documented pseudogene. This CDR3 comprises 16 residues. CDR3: CASPFWDRSGGNTIYF. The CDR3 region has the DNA TGTGCCAGCCCATTCTGGGACAGGTCAGGGGGAAACACCATATATTTT.

Here the CDR3 reads CASSDGRATEAFF. The DNA of the CDR3 is TGTGCCAGCAGTGACGGAAGGGCCACTGAAGCTTTCTTT. This sequence joins TRBV2 and TRBJ1-1, with D hard to call. The CDR3 is made up of 13 amino acids. Trimming pared 3 bases from V and 4 bases from J, leaving 9 bases between. Germline loops: CDR1 SNHLY, CDR2 FYNNEI. The full variable domain, rest sourced from reference TRBV2 and TRBJ1-1, is EPEVTQTPSHQVTQMGQEVILRCVPISNHLYFYWYRQILGQKVEFLVSFYNNEISEKSEIFDDQFSVERPDGSNFTLKIRSTKLEDSAMYFCASSDGRATEAFFGQGTRLTVV.